The following is a T cell receptor beta chain sequence with its context. The data are from a study of T cells expressing NK-cell markers. CDR1 is LGHDT, CDR2 YNNKEL, per germline (reference sequence). CDR3 length: 17 residues. In generating TCR beta cDNA, 5'RACE template switching with UMIs was used. TCRdb reprocessed the 5' RACE reads and stores each CDR3 protein as one record, lacking DNA. The sample's table shows roughly 180,000 distinct CDR3 sequences. The source of this sequence is a man aged 18-75 years in good health. The chain has TRBV3-1 and TRBJ2-1; TCRdb names TRBD2, which stays unverified in the absence of DNA. The sequencing sample was made of blood T cells: a sorted CD56 or NKG2C T cell subset, CD4+ or CD8+ T cells, or bulk PBMC T cells (not recorded which). The CDR3 loop is CASSSIQGGGASTEQFF.